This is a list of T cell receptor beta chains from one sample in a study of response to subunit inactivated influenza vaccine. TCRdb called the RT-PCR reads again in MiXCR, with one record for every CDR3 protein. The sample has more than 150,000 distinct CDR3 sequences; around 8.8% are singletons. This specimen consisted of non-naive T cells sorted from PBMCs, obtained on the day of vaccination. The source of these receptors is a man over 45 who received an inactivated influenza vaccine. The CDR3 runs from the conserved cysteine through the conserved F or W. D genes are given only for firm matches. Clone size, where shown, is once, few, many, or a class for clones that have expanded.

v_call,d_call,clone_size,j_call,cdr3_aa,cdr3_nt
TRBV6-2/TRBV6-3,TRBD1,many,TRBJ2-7,CASSPLLTGTYEQYF,TGTGCCAGCAGTCCCCTCCTGACAGGGACCTACGAGCAGTACTTC
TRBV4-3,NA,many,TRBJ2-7,CASSQDRDSYEQYF,TGCGCCAGCAGCCAAGATAGGGATTCCTACGAGCAGTACTTC
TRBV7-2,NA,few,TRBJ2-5,CASSPRRGAETQYF,TGTGCCAGCAGCCCAAGACGGGGGGCCGAGACCCAGTACTTC
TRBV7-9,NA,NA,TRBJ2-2,CASSLAQLSNGELFF,TGTGCCAGCAGCTTAGCCCAGCTTTCAAACGGGGAGCTGTTTTTT
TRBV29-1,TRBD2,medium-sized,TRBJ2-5,CSVAERGVGETQYF,TGCAGCGTTGCGGAACGGGGGGTCGGAGAGACCCAGTACTTC
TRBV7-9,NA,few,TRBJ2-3,CASSFGRGTDTQYF,TGTGCCAGCAGCTTCGGCAGGGGCACAGATACGCAGTATTTT
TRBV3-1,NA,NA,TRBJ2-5,CASSQAVDPETQYF,TGTGCCAGCAGCCAAGCGGTCGACCCAGAGACCCAGTACTTC
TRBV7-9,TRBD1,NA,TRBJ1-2,CASSIEGQGGGYGYTF,TGTGCCAGCAGCATCGAGGGACAGGGTGGAGGCTATGGCTACACCTTC
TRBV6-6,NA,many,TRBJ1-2,CASSYTPDAGPTF,TGTGCCAGCAGTTACACCCCAGACGCCGGCCCCACCTTC
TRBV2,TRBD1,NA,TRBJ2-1,CASSKDRREQFF,TGTGCCAGCAGTAAGGACAGGCGGGAGCAGTTCTTC
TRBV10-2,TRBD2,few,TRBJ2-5,CASSESLAGGLQETQYF,TGCGCCAGCAGTGAGTCGCTTGCGGGGGGGCTCCAAGAGACCCAGTACTTC
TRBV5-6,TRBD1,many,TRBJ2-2,CASSYDGTVNTGELFF,TGTGCCAGCAGCTACGACGGGACAGTGAACACCGGGGAGCTGTTTTTT
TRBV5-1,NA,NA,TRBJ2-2,CASSFQAPNTGELFF,TGCGCCAGCAGCTTCCAGGCCCCGAACACCGGGGAGCTGTTTTTT
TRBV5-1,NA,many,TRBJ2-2,CASSLVVQGSTGELFF,TGCGCCAGCAGCTTGGTCGTACAGGGAAGCACCGGGGAGCTGTTTTTT
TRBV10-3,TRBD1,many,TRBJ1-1,CAISEPRQGGNTEAFF,TGTGCCATCAGTGAGCCACGACAGGGTGGGAACACTGAAGCTTTCTTT
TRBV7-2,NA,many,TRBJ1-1,CASSFSTENTEAFF,TGTGCCAGCAGCTTCTCGACGGAGAACACTGAAGCTTTCTTT
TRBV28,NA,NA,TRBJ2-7,CASGGYEQYF,TGTGCCAGCGGTGGCTACGAGCAGTACTTC
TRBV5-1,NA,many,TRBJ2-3,CASSLGRLPDTQYF,TGCGCCAGCAGCTTGGGCAGGTTACCAGATACGCAGTATTTT
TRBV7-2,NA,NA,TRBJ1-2,CASSSRQSFPRGYTF,TGTGCCAGCAGCAGCCGACAGAGTTTTCCAAGGGGCTACACCTTC
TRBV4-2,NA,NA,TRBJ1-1,CASSQDLVHMNTEAFF,TGTGCCAGCAGCCAAGATCTAGTACACATGAACACTGAAGCTTTCTTT
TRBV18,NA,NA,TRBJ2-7,CASSPGWTYEQYF,TGTGCCAGCTCACCAGGATGGACCTACGAGCAGTACTTC